These 26 T cell receptor beta chains originate from one sample sequenced in a study of shared T cell receptors in the human thymus. TCRdb keeps only in-frame clones here, not all; method: immunoSEQ multiplex PCR. The repertoire has hundreds of thousands of clones, approximately 89% of them found once; the top ten carry 0.009% to 0.0095%. These same data were also listed under a study on human thymus T cells.

Sequencing was done on a sample of thymocytes. These receptors were taken from a boy less than two years old with a congenital heart defect.

The V call is TRBV5-5, the J call TRBJ1-1; D remains unclear. CDR1 is SGHKS and CDR2 is YYEKEE in the germline V gene (reference sequence). V lost 2 bases to trimming and J lost 1 base, with 12 bases between them. The CDR3 is 15 residues long. For the CDR3, the DNA is TGTGCCAGCAGCTTAAGTGACATACCGAACACTGAAGCTTTCTTT. This translates into CASSLSDIPNTEAFF.

This chain connects TRBV7-9 to TRBJ2-5; D unresolved. The DNA end is more similar to TRBJ2-7, so the J call may be wrong. The CDR3 has 13 amino acids. From germline, CDR1 is SEHNR and CDR2 FQNEAQ (reference sequence). The CDR3 spells CASSLDTPYEQYF. The CDR3 coding sequence is TGTGCCAGCAGCTTAGATACCCCCTACGAGCAGTACTTC.

The rearrangement joins TRBV7-9 to TRBJ2-7, with D tentatively TRBD1 (6 bases). Germline lookup yields CDR1 SEHNR and CDR2 FQNEAQ (reference sequence). The CDR3 loop spans 17 amino acids. Trimming pared 0 bases from V and 1 base from J, leaving 16 bases between. CDR3 in DNA: TGTGCCAGCAGCTTAGCTAAGAGAACAGGGCAATCCTACGAGCAGTACTTC. This codes for CASSLAKRTGQSYEQYF.

The chain couples TRBV7-8 to TRBJ2-3, with 14 bases that match TRBD2. CDR1 and CDR2 (germline): SGHVS, FQNEAQ. There are 19 residues in the CDR3. Trimming removed 5 bases from V and 3 bases from J; junction bases left unmatched: 13. This CDR3 reads CASSTTGTSGRKGTDTQYF. The CDR3 DNA sequence: TGTGCCAGCAGCACGACCGGGACTAGCGGGAGAAAGGGAACAGATACGCAGTATTTT.

CDR3 in amino acids: CASSSAQSRETQYF. CDR3 nucleotides: TGCGCCAGCAGTTCAGCACAGAGCAGGGAGACCCAGTACTTC. The J gene is TRBJ2-5, the V gene TRBV4-3; D is ambiguous. V was cut by 6 bases and J by 5 bases, with 16 bases left in between. CDR3 length: 14 amino acids. From germline, CDR1 is LGHNA and CDR2 YSLEER.

The chain carries TRBV19 and TRBJ1-2, with 8 bases matching TRBD1. V was clipped by 5 bases and J by 4 bases; unmatched bases: 9. Germline V lookup: CDR1 LNHDA, CDR2 SQIVND (reference sequence). CDR3 size: 15 residues. The CDR3 DNA reads as TGTGCCAGTAGTCCTTGGACAGGGACTCGCTATGGCTACACCTTC. Protein product: CASSPWTGTRYGYTF.

This clone has a single count. This chain uses TRBV2 with TRBJ2-3; D may be TRBD2 (6 bases). Germline CDR1 and CDR2: SNHLY and FYNNEI. The CDR3 has 14 amino acids. The CDR3 bases are TGTGGGGACTCATTATCGGGGTATACAGATACGCAGTATTTT. Amino acids: CGDSLSGYTDTQYF.

This rearrangement joins TRBV4-3 to TRBJ2-7; 8 bases line up with TRBD2. Per the germline V gene, CDR1 is LGHNA and CDR2 is YSLEER. The CDR3 runs 18 residues. The V and J ends lost 3 bases and 0 bases, in that order; junction bases with no gene match: 13. The CDR3 sequence is CASSHWLLKRGPSYEQYF. The DNA for the CDR3 is TGCGCCAGCAGCCACTGGTTACTAAAGCGGGGGCCCTCCTACGAGCAGTACTTC.

The chain employs TRBV4-1 and TRBJ2-1, with 10 bases aligning to TRBD1. Per the germline V gene, CDR1 is MGHRA and CDR2 is YSYEKL. The CDR3 runs to 17 residues. V was clipped by 3 bases and J by 1 base; unmatched bases: 6. This chain's CDR3 is CASSHTVDRGSYNEQFF. The CDR3 DNA is TGCGCCAGCAGCCATACCGTGGACAGGGGGTCCTACAATGAGCAGTTCTTC.

The chain links TRBV30 to TRBJ1-2; D is ambiguous. Germline CDR1 is GTSNPN and CDR2 is SVGIG (reference sequence). This CDR3 spans 12 amino acids. Trimming took 4 bases from V and 6 from J, leaving 12 bases between them. CDR3: CAWTTGSDGYTF. The CDR3 DNA is TGTGCCTGGACTACGGGGTCTGATGGCTACACCTTC. Together with reference TRBV30 and TRBJ1-2, the CDR3 gives the full variable domain: SQTIHQWPATLVQPVGSPLSLECTVEGTSNPNLYWYRQAAGRGLQLLFYSVGIGQISSEVPQNLSASRPQDRQFILSSKKLLLSDSGFYLCAWTTGSDGYTFGSGTRLTVV.

This clone was observed a single time. The chain combines TRBV27 with TRBJ1-2, with 9 bases aligning to TRBD1. CDR3 length: 13 amino acids. CDR1 and CDR2 (germline): MNHEY, SMNVEV (reference sequence). V trimming: 9 bases; J trimming: 4 bases; junction bases outside the gene matches: 6. The CDR3 bases are TGTGCCAGTGGGACAGGGACCCTCTATGGCTACACCTTC. Its protein is CASGTGTLYGYTF.

V usage is TRBV7-9 and J usage is TRBJ1-5; 12 bases match TRBD1. This CDR3 region has 15 residues. Trimming at V came to 1 base and at J to 6 bases, leaving 1 base not matched to a gene. The germline V gene encodes CDR1 SEHNR and CDR2 FQNEAQ (reference sequence). The CDR3 DNA sequence: TGTGCCAGCAGCTTAGGGGGACAGGGGGCTCAGCCCCAGCATTTT. This gives the protein CASSLGGQGAQPQHF.

V is TRBV19 and J is TRBJ2-7; D possibly corresponds to TRBD1 (5 bases). CDR3 length: 16 residues. Germline V gene data show CDR1 as LNHDA and CDR2 as SQIVND (reference sequence). The V gene lost 6 bases and the J gene lost 2 bases, with 20 bases spanning the gap. The CDR3: CASSGQGRIFPYEQYF. CDR3 coding DNA: TGTGCCAGTAGCGGGCAGGGCCGAATTTTCCCCTACGAGCAGTACTTC.

This clone was picked up one time. The chain's CDR3 is CASSGRRTYEQYF. CDR3 nucleotide sequence: TGTGCCAGCAGCGGGAGGAGGACCTACGAGCAGTACTTC. This chain links TRBV7-9 with TRBJ2-5; TRBD2 might be the D (6 bases). The J call may be mistaken, given a closer DNA end match to TRBJ2-7. The germline CDR1 and CDR2 sequences are SEHNR and FQNEAQ (reference sequence). The CDR3 is made up of 13 amino acids.

V gene TRBV6-5 combines with J gene TRBJ2-1; TRBD1 aligns across 7 bases. The V and J ends lost 4 bases and 3 bases, in that order; junction bases with no gene match: 3. This CDR3 is 14 amino acids long. CDR1 MNHEY and CDR2 SVGAGI come from the germline V gene. The CDR3 DNA reads TGTGCCAGCAGTTTCGGGACAGACTACAATGAGCAGTTCTTC. Translated: CASSFGTDYNEQFF.

CDR3 sequence (DNA): TGTGCCAGCAGCTTGACCCCACGACAGGGTAACACTGAAGCTTTCTTT. It encodes CASSLTPRQGNTEAFF. The rearrangement joins TRBV7-9 to TRBJ1-1, with TRBD1 matching over 7 bases. Germline CDR1 is SEHNR and CDR2 is FQNEAQ (reference sequence). This CDR3 has 16 amino acids. V lost 3 bases, J lost 2 bases, and 9 bases stayed unmatched.

The rearrangement uses TRBV4-1 and TRBJ2-7; TRBD1 is a possible D gene (6 bases). The CDR3 runs 16 residues. V lost 0 bases to trimming and J lost 0 bases, with 12 bases between them. CDR1 and CDR2 from the germline V gene are MGHRA and YSYEKL. The CDR3 loop reads CASSQDLGAHSYEQYF. DNA of the CDR3: TGCGCCAGCAGCCAAGATCTGGGGGCCCACTCCTACGAGCAGTACTTC.

The gene calls are TRBV6-1 and TRBJ2-4, with 11 positions matching TRBD2. Per germline, CDR1 MNHNS and CDR2 SASEGT. The CDR3 has 19 residues. With V trimmed by 1 base and J by 7 bases, 15 bases remained unmatched. CDR3 nucleotides: TGTGCCAGCAGTGAAGTGGAACTAGCGGGAGAGGTTGCTTCGAACATTCAGTACTTC. It codes for CASSEVELAGEVASNIQYF.

The J gene is TRBJ1-1, the V gene TRBV6-6; possibly TRBD1 for D (5 bases). This CDR3 comprises 15 residues. Trimming took 0 bases from V and 3 from J, leaving 11 bases between them. Germline V gene data show CDR1 as MNHNY and CDR2 as SVGAGI (reference sequence). CDR3 DNA: TGTGCCAGCAGTTACTCGGAGACAGCTTACACTGAAGCTTTCTTT. Its protein product is CASSYSETAYTEAFF.

The V call is TRBV5-1, the J call TRBJ2-5; tentatively, D is TRBD2 (5 bases). The CDR3 covers 14 residues. V was pared by 7 bases and J by 2 bases, with 15 bases between. Germline CDR1 is SGHRS and CDR2 is YFSETQ. In DNA, the CDR3 is TGCGCCAGCTCAAGACTACCCCAACAAGAGACCCAGTACTTC. Translated, it gives CASSRLPQQETQYF.

V usage is TRBV5-6 and J usage is TRBJ2-1; 8 bases match TRBD2. Germline V lookup: CDR1 SGHDT, CDR2 YYEEEE. The CDR3 length is 14 residues. J gave up 8 bases and V 6 bases, and 10 bases lay outside the gene matches. Here the CDR3 reads CASTQRGGWDEQFF. DNA of the CDR3: TGTGCCAGCACCCAACGGGGGGGCTGGGATGAGCAGTTCTTC.

This chain links TRBV2 with TRBJ1-1, with 7 positions matching TRBD1. CDR1 is SNHLY and CDR2 is FYNNEI in the germline V gene. The CDR3 runs 12 residues. J gave up 6 bases and V 7 bases, and 5 bases lay outside the gene matches. CDR3 coding DNA: TGTGCCAGCACACAGGGGTTTGCTGAAGCTTTCTTT. Translating gives CASTQGFAEAFF.

This chain links TRBV7-9 with TRBJ2-2; no clear D. Looked up from germline, CDR1 is SEHNR and CDR2 is FQNEAQ (reference sequence). V dropped 7 bases and J dropped 3 bases, with 6 bases sitting between them. This CDR3 region has 12 residues. CDR3 loop: CASTRDTGELFF. The CDR3 region has the DNA TGTGCCAGCACTCGGGACACCGGGGAGCTGTTTTTT.

The chain joins TRBV4-3 to TRBJ2-1; D may be TRBD1 (6 bases). The CDR3 has 18 residues. Germline V gene sequence: CDR1 LGHNA, CDR2 YSLEER. V dropped 2 bases and J dropped 0 bases, with 17 bases sitting between them. The CDR3 DNA reads TGCGCCAGCAGCCAACAGTCAGGGGACCTGAGCTCCTACAATGAGCAGTTCTTC. Protein sequence: CASSQQSGDLSSYNEQFF.

The chain joins TRBV6-1 to TRBJ1-5, with a tentative D call TRBD1 (6 bases). CDR1 and CDR2 from the germline V gene are MNHNS and SASEGT. The ends were cut back, 2 bases at V and 3 bases at J, with 14 bases in the middle. CDR3 size: 16 residues. The CDR3 region has the DNA TGTGCCAGCAGTGAAAGGAGACAGGTAAACAATCAGCCCCAGCATTTT. As protein: CASSERRQVNNQPQHF.

The genes are TRBV15 and TRBJ2-2; the D gene is possibly TRBD2 (6 bases). V gave up 5 bases and J gave up 5 bases, with 15 bases separating them. From germline, CDR1 is LNHNV and CDR2 YYDKDF (reference sequence). There are 15 residues in the CDR3. CDR3 sequence reads: CATSADWGETGELFF. The CDR3 DNA reads TGTGCCACCAGCGCCGACTGGGGGGAAACCGGGGAGCTGTTTTTT.